This T cell receptor (beta chain) appears in the sequencing data of a study of CD8 T cells in ankylosing spondylitis. Study results and limitations: Researchers reportedly found disease-linked clones significantly enriched in matched ankylosing spondylitis synovial fluid. There was a TCR beta motif, made of several highly homologous variants, that appeared characteristic of ankylosing spondylitis blood.

5'-RACE, quantitative and with molecular barcodes, yielded the TCR beta libraries. TCRdb re-derived calls from the 5' RACE reads in MiXCR, one entry per CDR3 protein. The sample yields some 840,000 distinct CDR3 sequences, 12% seen once. A word on this clonotype: Its antigen is unknown.

The sample was blood, either unsorted or a sorted T cell fraction (not recorded which). The origin of this receptor is a male donor with ankylosing spondylitis.

The CDR3: CAITRTSPTDTQYF. CDR3 coding DNA: TGTGCCATCACTAGGACTAGCCCCACAGATACGCAGTATTTT. This chain links TRBV10-3 with TRBJ2-3, with TRBD2 identical over 8 bases. The trim removed 7 bases at V and 2 bases at J, leaving 5 bases unmatched. This CDR3 comprises 14 residues. The germline CDR1 and CDR2 sequences are ENHRY and SYGVKD.